The 14 T cell receptor beta chains below were found in one sample sequenced in a study of blood T cells in healthy people across ages. The use of a sample-barcoded 5' primer and a J-beta primer mix characterized a second PCR of roughly 7 to 12 cycles. One entry per CDR3 protein results from TCRdb running MiXCR on the 5' RACE reads. The sample lists 710,000 or so distinct CDR3 sequences; about 32% were seen once. The sample consisted of blood. The receptors here all came from a woman of 80 years or more in good health.

This clonotype was counted only a few times. The rearrangement uses TRBV29-1 and TRBJ1-2; TRBD1 is a possible D gene (6 bases). Looked up from germline, CDR1 is SQVTM and CDR2 is ANQGSEA. There are 12 residues in the CDR3. Trimming shortened V by 4 bases and J by 8 bases, and 14 bases separated the two germline ends. The CDR3 coding sequence is TGCAGCGTTGCCGCCCGGGGGCAAGGCTACACCTTC. It translates to CSVAARGQGYTF.

This clonotype was counted many times. The J gene is TRBJ2-3, the V gene TRBV7-2; 9 bases agree with TRBD2. J gave up 4 bases and V 5 bases, and 7 bases lay outside the gene matches. CDR1 is SGHTA and CDR2 is FQGNSA in the germline V gene. The CDR3 covers 15 residues. In DNA form, the CDR3 reads TGTGCCAGCAGCCTTGCGGGGGGGCTGTCAGATACGCAGTATTTT. This encodes CASSLAGGLSDTQYF.

The chain carries TRBV9 and TRBJ1-2; TRBD1 matches 9 bases. Germline V gene lookup returns CDR1 SGDLS and CDR2 YYNGEE. The CDR3 covers 16 residues. With V trimmed by 7 bases and J by 6 bases, 16 bases remained unmatched. CDR3 protein: CASAGRDRVLRDGYTF. CDR3 nucleotide sequence: TGTGCCAGCGCGGGCCGGGACAGGGTCCTACGTGATGGCTACACCTTC.

This clonotype was seen ten or more times. The CDR3 is CSARVGTADYNSPLHF. In nucleotides, the CDR3 is TGCAGTGCTAGAGTAGGGACAGCAGATTATAATTCACCCCTCCACTTT. This chain links TRBV20-1 with TRBJ1-6; 7 nucleotides match TRBD1. CDR3 length: 16 amino acids. The J segment lost 4 bases and the V segment lost 1 base, leaving 7 bases of the junction unmatched. Germline V gene lookup returns CDR1 DFQATT and CDR2 SNEGSKA (reference sequence).

In this sample, this clonotype turned up many times. The J gene is TRBJ2-3, the V gene TRBV5-5; D is unresolved. Germline loops: CDR1 SGHKS, CDR2 YYEKEE (reference sequence). This CDR3 is 16 amino acids long. Trimming removed 0 bases at V and 3 bases at J, with 14 bases between. The CDR3 protein is CASSLAARGTTDTQYF. In DNA, the CDR3 is TGTGCCAGCAGCTTGGCCGCTCGAGGAACGACAGATACGCAGTATTTT. Combining the CDR3 with reference TRBV5-5 and TRBJ2-3 gives the whole variable domain DAGVTQSPTHLIKTRGQQVTLRCSPISGHKSVSWYQQVLGQGPQFIFQYYEKEERGRGNFPDRFSARQFPNYSSELNVNALLLGDSALYLCASSLAARGTTDTQYFGPGTRLTVL.

This clonotype was recorded only once. A much larger clone is a single base away; this may be a read error. The chain joins TRBV5-1 to TRBJ2-3; D possibly corresponds to TRBD2 (5 bases). The CDR3 has 16 amino acids. CDR1 and CDR2 (germline): SGHRS, YFSETQ. V was trimmed by 6 bases and J by 3 bases, leaving 20 bases between them. The CDR3 DNA reads TGCGCCAGCACCCCACCAACGGGGTTTGGAACAGATACGCAGTATTTT. This codes for CASTPPTGFGTDTQYF. Using reference TRBV5-1 and TRBJ2-3 for the parts outside the CDR3, the full variable domain is KAGVTQTPRYLIKTRGQQVTLSCSPISGHRSVSWYQQTPGQGLQFLFEYFSETQRNKGNFPGRFSGRQFSNSRSEMNVSTLELGDSALYLCASTPPTGFGTDTQYFGPGTRLTVL.

This clonotype showed up many times. The chain couples TRBV20-1 to TRBJ1-1; TRBD1 matches 8 bases. In germline, CDR1 is DFQATT, CDR2 SNEGSKA (reference sequence). This CDR3 region has 15 residues. Trimming removed 6 bases from V and 1 base from J; junction bases left unmatched: 10. The CDR3 DNA sequence: TGCAGTGCCCGGATTCAGGGGGCTAAGAACACTGAAGCTTTCTTT. The encoded protein is CSARIQGAKNTEAFF.

Worth noting for this clonotype: It may be a read error: a sequence one base away is much more abundant. V gene TRBV9 combines with J gene TRBJ2-1; 12 bases map to TRBD2. Germline-derived CDR1 and CDR2 are SGDLS and YYNGEE. This CDR3 region has 15 residues. The CDR3 nucleotides read TGTGTCAGCAGCGTATGGCTAGCGGGGGGGGGTGAGCAGTTCTTC. As protein: CVSSVWLAGGGEQFF.

This clonotype occurred many times. The DNA for the CDR3 is TGTGCCAGCAGTGAGCGAGGGGTGGCCAAAAACATTCAGTACTTC. It yields the protein CASSERGVAKNIQYF. This rearrangement joins TRBV6-1 to TRBJ2-4; D is perhaps TRBD1 or TRBD2 (5 bases each). The V gene's germline CDR1 is MNHNS and CDR2 SASEGT. Trimming shortened V by 3 bases and J by 1 base, and 10 bases separated the two germline ends. The CDR3 extends over 15 amino acids.

This clonotype has only a few counts. The V call is TRBV20-1, the J call TRBJ1-5, with unresolved D. Germline CDR1 reads DFQATT; CDR2 reads SNEGSKA (reference sequence). This CDR3 contains 13 residues. The V end was cut by 5 bases, the J end by 0 bases, with 8 bases between. The CDR3 DNA follows: TGCAGTGCTTCCCCTCATAGCAATCAGCCCCAGCATTTT. Translating gives CSASPHSNQPQHF.

The chain combines TRBV7-6 with TRBJ2-3, with no clear D. With 4 bases removed from V and 6 bases from J, the gap between germline ends came to 8 bases. This CDR3 comprises 12 residues. The V gene's germline CDR1 is SGHVS and CDR2 FNYEAQ. The CDR3 loop reads CASSYWLDTQYF. The CDR3 region has the DNA TGTGCCAGCAGCTATTGGCTCGATACGCAGTATTTT.

The DNA for the CDR3 is TGTGCCAGCACCGGCGGGACTAGCGGCCTTAACAATGAGCAGTTCTTC. Translating gives CASTGGTSGLNNEQFF. The rearrangement uses TRBV6-5 and TRBJ2-1; 11 nucleotides line up with TRBD2. The trim removed 7 bases at V and 5 bases at J, leaving 10 bases unmatched. The CDR3 has 16 residues. Per germline, CDR1 MNHEY and CDR2 SVGAGI.

This clonotype was picked up many times. The V and J genes are TRBV12-3 or TRBV12-4 and TRBJ1-1; no definite D call. V lost 6 bases, J lost 2 bases, and 16 bases lay in between. CDR3 size: 15 residues. CDR3 amino acids: CASSLSPRKNTEAFF. In nucleotides, the CDR3 is TGTGCCAGCAGCCTCTCTCCTCGAAAAAACACTGAAGCTTTCTTT.

The sample holds a few counts of this clonotype. The V gene is TRBV3-1, the J gene TRBJ1-5; D call uncertain. The CDR3 length is 14 residues. Germline loops: CDR1 LGHDT, CDR2 YNNKEL (reference sequence). Trimming shortened V by 0 bases and J by 4 bases, and 7 bases separated the two germline ends. The DNA for the CDR3 is TGTGCCAGCAGCCAAGATCTAGTGAATCAGCCCCAGCATTTT. It is translated as CASSQDLVNQPQHF.